The 24 T cell receptor beta chains presented below share a single source sample, sequenced in a study of blood T cell repertoires in COVID-19. This table comes from immunoSEQ multiplex PCR, and its TCRdb copy is limited to in-frame clones, with some not included. The sample lists about 440,000 clones; roughly 91% were seen once. Specimen: peripheral blood. The receptor source for this set is a woman aged 30 to 39 with acute or convalescent COVID-19.

The rearrangement joins TRBV30 to TRBJ1-2, with TRBD1 matching over 11 bases. There are 11 residues in the CDR3. Unmatched junction bases numbered 2, after V lost 7 bases and J lost 7 bases. Germline assignment: CDR1 GTSNPN and CDR2 SVGIG (reference sequence). The CDR3 spells CAFGTGGGYTF. DNA for the CDR3: TGTGCCTTCGGGACAGGGGGTGGCTACACCTTC.

This chain links TRBV19 with TRBJ1-2; D not certain. Trimming took 3 bases from V and 7 from J, leaving 6 bases between them. The CDR3 extends over 11 amino acids. Germline values: CDR1 LNHDA, CDR2 SQIVND (reference sequence). The CDR3 spells CASSMDSGYTF. The CDR3 coding sequence is TGTGCCAGTAGTATGGACTCTGGCTACACCTTC.

About this clone: Other DNA sequences from this sample encode an identical CDR3 as well. The rearrangement links TRBV2 to TRBJ2-1, with D unresolved. CDR1 is SNHLY and CDR2 is FYNNEI in the germline V gene. Deletions cut 2 bases from V and 4 bases from J, with 9 bases between. The CDR3 extends over 14 amino acids. The CDR3 sequence: CASSELGDYNEQFF. The CDR3 bases are TGTGCCAGCAGTGAATTGGGCGATTACAATGAGCAGTTCTTC. The full variable domain, rest sourced from reference TRBV2 and TRBJ2-1, is EPEVTQTPSHQVTQMGQEVILRCVPISNHLYFYWYRQILGQKVEFLVSFYNNEISEKSEIFDDQFSVERPDGSNFTLKIRSTKLEDSAMYFCASSELGDYNEQFFGPGTRLTVL.

V gene TRBV5-1 combines with J gene TRBJ1-5, with D uncertain. CDR1 and CDR2 from the germline V gene are SGHRS and YFSETQ. The germline V and J ends were trimmed by 0 bases and 7 bases, with 14 bases remaining between them. This CDR3 spans 15 amino acids. DNA of the CDR3: TGCGCCAGCAGCTTGGCCGGGTATCCAGAACAGCCCCAGCATTTT. Amino acid sequence: CASSLAGYPEQPQHF.

The V call is TRBV19, the J call TRBJ1-5; possibly TRBD1 for D (5 bases). The CDR3 sequence is 16 residues long. The germline V gene encodes CDR1 LNHDA and CDR2 SQIVND (reference sequence). Trimming removed 6 bases at V and 6 bases at J, with 21 bases between. This chain's CDR3 is CASSPPWGGDGQPQHF. CDR3 DNA: TGTGCCAGTAGCCCACCCTGGGGCGGGGATGGTCAGCCCCAGCATTTT.

The J gene is TRBJ2-1, the V gene TRBV12-5; 11 nucleotides agree with TRBD2. The CDR3 spans 15 residues. V was pared by 9 bases and J by 7 bases, with 11 bases of the junction left unmatched. CDR1 and CDR2 from the germline V gene are LGHNT and FRNRAP. DNA for the CDR3: TGTGCTAGCCAAGTAGCGGGGGGGCTGTATAATGAGCAGTTCTTC. Translated, it gives CASQVAGGLYNEQFF.

This clone was seen more than once but under ten times. The chain has TRBV7-9 and TRBJ2-3; the D is unclear. The CDR3 has 12 residues. The V gene's germline CDR1 is SEHNR and CDR2 FQNEAQ (reference sequence). V lost 5 bases, J lost 1 base, and 4 bases lay in between. The CDR3 here is CASSHGTDTQYF. CDR3 in DNA: TGTGCCAGCAGCCATGGCACAGATACGCAGTATTTT.

The chain is built from TRBV6-5 and TRBJ1-2; TRBD1 matches at 11 bases. The junction had 4 bases not matched to a gene; V was cut back by 6 bases and J by 4 bases. The length of the CDR3 is 14 residues. Germline V gene lookup returns CDR1 MNHEY and CDR2 SVGAGI. The CDR3 DNA follows: TGTGCCAGCAGCTACGGACAGGGGGCCTATGGCTACACCTTC. It yields the protein CASSYGQGAYGYTF.

The rearrangement uses TRBV12-3 or TRBV12-4 and TRBJ1-2; the D gene is possibly TRBD1 (6 bases). CDR3 size: 13 residues. V lost 5 bases to trimming and J lost 6 bases, with 13 bases between them. CDR3 sequence: CASSDTRQDGYTF. The CDR3 nucleotides read TGTGCCAGCAGTGACACAAGACAGGATGGCTACACCTTC.

V gene TRBV19 combines with J gene TRBJ1-1, with D possibly being TRBD1 (5 bases). Trimming took off 3 bases at V and 1 base at J, with 12 bases between the two ends. Germline loops: CDR1 LNHDA, CDR2 SQIVND (reference sequence). This CDR3 is 15 amino acids long. The CDR3 nucleotides are TGTGCCAGTAGTATGGAGGGGCGGGAGAACACTGAAGCTTTCTTT. Translating it yields CASSMEGRENTEAFF.

In this sample, this clone turned up a few times. V and J are TRBV18 and TRBJ1-3; D is possibly TRBD1 (5 bases). The CDR3 consists of 20 residues. Germline CDR1 and CDR2: KGHSH and LQKENI. Trimming left V 2 bases short and J 4 bases short, with 27 bases between. This chain's CDR3 is CASSPISAVSRGLSGNTIYF. The CDR3 DNA is TGTGCCAGCTCACCAATTTCTGCGGTATCTAGGGGCCTCTCGGGAAACACCATATATTTT.

The chain uses TRBV7-2 and TRBJ2-7; 7 bases line up with TRBD2. Germline lookup yields CDR1 SGHTA and CDR2 FQGNSA. The CDR3 covers 14 residues. V lost 0 bases to trimming and J lost 3 bases; unmatched junction nucleotides: 2. In DNA form, the CDR3 reads TGTGCCAGCAGCTTAGCGGCGGGGGACTACGAGCAGTACTTC. This encodes CASSLAAGDYEQYF.

The chain couples TRBV7-3 to TRBJ2-4, with D possibly TRBD2 on 5 matching bases. Trimming removed 2 bases from V and 6 bases from J, with 14 bases in between. Germline V gene data show CDR1 as SGHTA and CDR2 as FQGTGA. This CDR3 has 15 residues. The CDR3 reads CASSLEGTVGNIQYF. CDR3 bases: TGTGCCAGCAGCTTAGAGGGCACCGTCGGAAACATTCAGTACTTC. The whole variable domain, remainder taken from reference TRBV7-3 and TRBJ2-4, is GAGVSQTPSNKVTEKGKYVELRCDPISGHTALYWYRQSLGQGPEFLIYFQGTGAADDSGLPNDRFFAVRPEGSVSTLKIQRTERGDSAVYLCASSLEGTVGNIQYFGAGTRLSVL.

The rearrangement uses TRBV18 and TRBJ2-1; 12 bases agree with TRBD2. This CDR3 is built from 15 residues. Germline trimming cut 2 bases from V and 8 bases from J; bases unmatched to any gene: 4. Germline V gene lookup returns CDR1 KGHSH and CDR2 LQKENI. This CDR3 reads CASSPGLAGTDEQFF. CDR3 sequence (DNA): TGTGCCAGCTCACCAGGACTAGCGGGGACCGATGAGCAGTTCTTC. The full variable domain, completed using reference TRBV18 and TRBJ2-1, is NAGVMQNPRHLVRRRGQEARLRCSPMKGHSHVYWYRQLPEEGLKFMVYLQKENIIDESGMPKERFSAEFPKEGPSILRIQQVVRGDSAAYFCASSPGLAGTDEQFFGPGTRLTVL.

The rearrangement uses TRBV4-1 and TRBJ2-1, with D possibly matching TRBD1 (6 bases). The CDR3 sequence is 16 residues long. Germline-derived CDR1 and CDR2 are MGHRA and YSYEKL. The V end lost 1 base, the J end lost 7 bases, and 17 bases lay between the germline ends. The CDR3 region is CASSQAGAGGWNEQFF. DNA of the CDR3: TGCGCCAGCAGCCAAGCAGGGGCTGGGGGTTGGAATGAGCAGTTCTTC.

The chain couples TRBV6-1 to TRBJ1-6; the D is unclear. V lost 1 base and J lost 7, with 5 bases in between. CDR3 length equals 13 residues. Germline V lookup: CDR1 MNHNS, CDR2 SASEGT. The CDR3 bases are TGTGCCAGCAGTGAAGGGCGGAATTCACCCCTCCACTTT. Its protein product is CASSEGRNSPLHF.

The CDR3 coding sequence is TGTGCCAGCAGTTGGGGGGGAGAGTCCTACAATGAGCAGTTCTTC. It encodes CASSWGGESYNEQFF. The rearrangement links TRBV7-3 to TRBJ2-1; 7 bases line up with TRBD2. Germline-derived CDR1 and CDR2 are SGHTA and FQGTGA. The CDR3 is made up of 15 amino acids. J lost 1 base, V lost 6 bases, and 6 bases had no gene match.

This chain uses TRBV4-2 with TRBJ1-5, with D perhaps matching TRBD1 (5 bases). Trimming took off 0 bases at V and 1 base at J, with 10 bases between the two ends. The CDR3 is made up of 16 amino acids. CDR1 and CDR2 from the germline V gene are LGHNA and YNFKEQ. The CDR3 DNA follows: TGTGCCAGCAGCCAAGAAGGGGCGCGCAGCAATCAGCCCCAGCATTTT. It is translated as CASSQEGARSNQPQHF.

The chain joins TRBV16 to TRBJ2-7, with 12 bases aligning to TRBD1. V trimming: 1 base; J trimming: 3 bases; junction bases outside the gene matches: 16. Germline V gives CDR1 KGHSY, CDR2 FQNENV. The CDR3 covers 20 residues. The CDR3 DNA sequence: TGTGCCAGCAGCCAATATCTTATAAGTGCGGGACAGGGGGCTATCTACGAGCAGTACTTC. Protein product: CASSQYLISAGQGAIYEQYF.

The chain employs TRBV6-5 and TRBJ2-7, with D tentatively TRBD2 (5 bases). Germline CDR1 MNHEY, CDR2 SVGAGI. The CDR3 sequence is 12 residues long. V was cut by 10 bases and J by 5 bases, with 15 bases left in between. This CDR3 reads CATGEGFNEQYF. CDR3 DNA sequence: TGTGCCACCGGAGAGGGTTTCAACGAGCAGTACTTC.

The rearrangement uses TRBV7-9 and TRBJ2-1, with a possible D match to TRBD1 (6 bases). This CDR3 comprises 15 residues. The ends were cut back, 5 bases at V and 2 bases at J, with 13 bases in the middle. CDR1 and CDR2 from the germline V gene are SEHNR and FQNEAQ (reference sequence). CDR3 DNA sequence: TGTGCCAGCAGCAAGCCGGACAGTGCCTACAATGAGCAGTTCTTC. Translated, it gives CASSKPDSAYNEQFF.

The CDR3 here is CASSQQGTANEKLFF. The CDR3 DNA reads as TGCGCCAGCAGCCAGCAGGGGACAGCTAATGAAAAACTGTTTTTT. This chain joins TRBV4-1 and TRBJ1-4, with 7 bases lining up with TRBD1. The CDR3 extends over 15 amino acids. Germline V gene lookup returns CDR1 MGHRA and CDR2 YSYEKL. V lost 3 bases and J lost 3; bases outside the gene matches: 4.

The chain couples TRBV18 to TRBJ2-2; the match to TRBD2 covers 7 bases. V shed 3 bases and J 8 bases; nucleotides not matched to a gene: 9. Germline V gives CDR1 KGHSH, CDR2 LQKENI. The CDR3 is 15 amino acids. CDR3 loop: CASSPKRGLSGELFF. CDR3 bases: TGTGCCAGCTCACCTAAGCGGGGATTATCGGGGGAGCTGTTTTTT.

The V and J genes are TRBV12-5 and TRBJ1-6, with a possible D match to TRBD1 (6 bases). V dropped 0 bases and J dropped 6 bases, with 18 bases sitting between them. Germline loops: CDR1 LGHNT, CDR2 FRNRAP. This CDR3 is 18 amino acids long. This CDR3 reads CASGLVLAGTILNSPLHF. CDR3 bases: TGTGCTAGTGGTTTGGTCCTCGCCGGGACAATTCTTAATTCACCCCTCCACTTT.